A single sample gave rise to the 13 T cell receptor beta chains below, sequenced in a study of blood T cell repertoires in COVID-19 (dated by TCRdb to 2018 to 2020). Library preparation employed the immunoSEQ multiplex PCR assay. TCRdb stores this immuneACCESS table with in-frame sequences only. Part of the clones is absent; in the studies checked, under half of the shortfall reflects unresolved V genes, and no reason is known for the rest. This sample has about 160,000 clones in its table, and about 86% of those were observed once. Together, the top ten hold around 6.6% of the sample. Sequencing was done on a sample of peripheral blood. The receptors shown here come from a man between 50 and 59 years old with active or convalescent COVID-19.

Notes on this clone: One end of the junction varies from germline; a read error may be responsible. The chain couples TRBV19 to TRBJ2-3, with D possibly TRBD2 on 5 matching bases. Germline-derived CDR1 and CDR2 are LNHDA and SQIVND (reference sequence). The CDR3 contains 14 residues. The CDR3 sequence: CASSIAASIDTQYF. As DNA, the CDR3 is TGTGCCAGTAGTATTGCAGCTAGCATAGATACGCAGTATTTT.

V usage is TRBV28 and J usage is TRBJ1-2; 7 bases are a match to TRBD1. The CDR3 totals 14 residues. J gave up 1 base and V 3 bases, and 2 bases lay outside the gene matches. Germline loops: CDR1 MDHEN, CDR2 SYDVKM. Here the CDR3 reads CASSFRGLNYGYTF. CDR3 bases: TGTGCCAGCAGTTTTAGGGGGCTTAACTATGGCTACACCTTC.

This clone was observed a single time. The chain couples TRBV5-5 to TRBJ2-4; 8 nucleotides agree with TRBD1. V shed 4 bases and J 8 bases; nucleotides not matched to a gene: 11. Per the germline V gene, CDR1 is SGHKS and CDR2 is YYEKEE (reference sequence). The CDR3 sequence is 15 residues long. This CDR3 reads CASSRPVTGADIQYF. The CDR3 region has the DNA TGTGCCAGCAGCCGACCCGTGACAGGGGCTGACATTCAGTACTTC.

The rearrangement joins TRBV5-4 to TRBJ2-7, with D perhaps TRBD2 (6 bases). Germline V gene data show CDR1 as SGHNT and CDR2 as YYREEE (reference sequence). V was clipped by 0 bases and J by 0 bases, with 13 bases between them. The CDR3 spans 16 residues. This CDR3 is CASSLVISGSSYEQYF. CDR3 DNA: TGTGCCAGCAGCTTGGTGATTAGCGGCAGCTCCTACGAGCAGTACTTC.

The genes are TRBV2 and TRBJ1-5, with a weak D call TRBD1 (6 bases). The CDR3 length is 14 residues. Germline V CDR1 and CDR2: SNHLY, FYNNEI. V shed 7 bases and J shed 7 bases, with 17 bases lying between them. CDR3 DNA: TGTGCCAGCAAACCCGGGGGGGCGCGACAGCCCCAGCATTTT. It is translated as CASKPGGARQPQHF.

J is TRBJ1-4 and V is TRBV5-4, with 9 bases aligning to TRBD1. V shed 5 bases, J shed 5 bases, and the junction held 4 bases outside the gene matches. Germline-derived CDR1 and CDR2 are SGHNT and YYREEE (reference sequence). The CDR3 sequence is 14 residues long. In DNA, the CDR3 is TGTGCCAGCAGTCTAGACAGGGGGAATGAAAAACTGTTTTTT. It is translated as CASSLDRGNEKLFF.

This chain connects TRBV6-5 to TRBJ1-1; tentative D call: TRBD1 (6 bases). Germline-derived CDR1 and CDR2 are MNHEY and SVGAGI. Trimming left V 7 bases short and J 7 bases short, with 13 bases between. The CDR3 has 12 residues. The CDR3 protein is CASIPGQFEAFF. Written as DNA, the CDR3 is TGTGCCAGCATTCCCGGACAGTTTGAAGCTTTCTTT.

The chain combines TRBV4-3 with TRBJ2-1, with D perhaps matching TRBD2 (6 bases). The CDR3 extends over 16 amino acids. V was clipped by 0 bases and J by 4 bases, with 13 bases between them. Germline V gene sequence: CDR1 LGHNA, CDR2 YSLEER. The DNA for the CDR3 is TGCGCCAGCAGCCAAGATAGGCTAGCGCGTTACAATGAGCAGTTCTTC. The encoded protein is CASSQDRLARYNEQFF.

The chain has TRBV7-2 and TRBJ1-5; tentative D call: TRBD1 (5 bases). The CDR3 totals 14 residues. The V gene's germline CDR1 is SGHTA and CDR2 FQGNSA. V lost 5 bases to trimming and J lost 4 bases, with 12 bases between them. Here the CDR3 DNA reads TGTGCCAGCAGCCAGGAAGGGGTTAATCAGCCCCAGCATTTT. Protein sequence: CASSQEGVNQPQHF.

Written as DNA, the CDR3 is TGTGCCAGCAGTTCTGACCTCCGCGGGGCCAAGGGCTATGGCTACACCTTC. This gives the protein CASSSDLRGAKGYGYTF. The gene calls are TRBV3-1 (or the pseudogene TRBV3-2) and TRBJ1-2, with D tentatively TRBD1 (5 bases). Deletions cut 6 bases from V and 4 bases from J, with 24 bases between. This CDR3 contains 17 residues. Germline lookup yields CDR1 LGHDT and CDR2 YNNKEL (reference sequence).

J is TRBJ2-7 and V is TRBV24-1; D is possibly TRBD2 (6 bases). The CDR3 consists of 13 residues. The V end lost 2 bases, the J end lost 3 bases, and 7 bases lay between the germline ends. Germline V lookup: CDR1 KGHDR, CDR2 SFDVKD. CDR3 amino acids: CATSDSGGYEQYF. Written as DNA, the CDR3 is TGTGCCACCAGTGATTCCGGGGGCTACGAGCAGTACTTC.

The chain has TRBV19 and TRBJ2-3; 7 bases fit TRBD1. The CDR3 is 14 amino acids. The germline CDR1 and CDR2 sequences are LNHDA and SQIVND (reference sequence). Trimming removed 4 bases from V and 1 base from J; junction bases left unmatched: 2. The DNA of the CDR3 is TGTGCCAGTAGTACCCAGGGGGGCACAGATACGCAGTATTTT. It specifies CASSTQGGTDTQYF.

The CDR3 spells CASKSAGSSGNTIYF. The CDR3 region has the DNA TGTGCCAGCAAGAGCGCCGGGAGCTCTGGAAACACCATATATTTT. The rearrangement joins TRBV27 to TRBJ1-3; D gene ambiguous. Germline V CDR1 and CDR2: MNHEY, SMNVEV (reference sequence). The CDR3 spans 15 residues. Between the trimmed V and J ends, which lost 7 bases and 0 bases, there was a span of 13 bases.